Below are 21 T cell receptor beta chains sequenced from a single sample in a study of blood T cell repertoires in COVID-19. The protocol was immunoSEQ multiplex PCR, while the TCRdb copy is restricted to in-frame clones and leaves out a portion. The repertoire includes about 250,000 clones, roughly 91% of them detected once, and about 0.8% sits in the top ten. The specimen was peripheral blood. These receptors were taken from a man aged 25-40 years with COVID-19, enrolled during active disease.

The chain combines TRBV6-1 with TRBJ2-3; TRBD1 might be the D (5 bases). Per germline, CDR1 MNHNS and CDR2 SASEGT. Trimming removed 3 bases from V and 4 bases from J, with 14 bases in between. The CDR3 is 15 amino acids. The CDR3, as DNA: TGTGCCAGCAGTGACCAACCCCAGGGTGCAGATACGCAGTATTTT. This encodes CASSDQPQGADTQYF.

The chain joins TRBV14 to TRBJ1-1; D is undetermined. V was shortened by 7 bases and J by 0 bases, with 15 bases between the two germline ends. Germline assignment: CDR1 SGHDN and CDR2 FVKESK. This CDR3 is 15 amino acids long. The CDR3 loop reads CASTFDGGLNTEAFF. The CDR3 DNA reads as TGTGCCAGCACCTTCGATGGAGGATTGAACACTGAAGCTTTCTTT.

The V and J genes are TRBV7-9 and TRBJ1-1; D is ambiguous. The germline V gene encodes CDR1 SEHNR and CDR2 FQNEAQ (reference sequence). V was clipped by 7 bases and J by 6 bases, with 12 bases between them. The CDR3 sequence is 12 residues long. The DNA of the CDR3 is TGTGCCAGCAACGGTGTGCCCTCTGAAGCTTTCTTT. It codes for CASNGVPSEAFF.

The rearrangement joins TRBV7-9 to TRBJ1-1, with unresolved D. Germline CDR1 reads SEHNR; CDR2 reads FQNEAQ (reference sequence). The CDR3 extends over 12 amino acids. The V and J ends lost 7 bases and 6 bases respectively, with 12 bases between them. The chain's CDR3 is CASTGPGSEAFF. The CDR3 DNA is TGTGCCAGCACCGGGCCCGGTTCTGAAGCTTTCTTT.

The rearrangement joins TRBV7-9 to TRBJ1-3; the D gene is possibly TRBD1 (6 bases). This CDR3 is built from 15 residues. Germline V gives CDR1 SEHNR, CDR2 FQNEAQ (reference sequence). V lost 4 bases, J lost 0 bases, and 10 bases lay in between. DNA of the CDR3: TGTGCCAGCAGCTCACAGGGTTTCTCTGGAAACACCATATATTTT. Translated, it gives CASSSQGFSGNTIYF.

In nucleotides, the CDR3 is TGTGCCAGCAGAGCTCTAAGGGGGACTGAAGCTTTCTTT. It encodes CASRALRGTEAFF. The rearrangement joins TRBV11-2 to TRBJ1-1, with D possibly matching TRBD1 (6 bases). The V gene's germline CDR1 is SGHAT and CDR2 FQNNGV. The CDR3 extends over 13 amino acids. Trimming removed 6 bases at V and 5 bases at J, with 13 bases between.

There are a few counts of this clone. The rearrangement joins TRBV5-4 to TRBJ2-2, with 7 bases matching TRBD2. This CDR3 has 14 amino acids. Germline CDR1 and CDR2: SGHNT and YYREEE (reference sequence). V lost 3 bases to trimming and J lost 6 bases; unmatched junction nucleotides: 5. The CDR3 nucleotides read TGTGCCAGCAGCTCCGGGGGGACCCCCGGGGAGCTGTTTTTT. Translation gives CASSSGGTPGELFF.

V is TRBV6-5 and J is TRBJ1-1; TRBD1 agrees at 8 bases. The J segment lost 5 bases and the V segment lost 6 bases, leaving 11 bases of the junction unmatched. The germline V gene has CDR1 MNHEY and CDR2 SVGAGI. The CDR3 contains 15 residues. The CDR3 protein is CASRDIQGARTEAFF. For the CDR3, the DNA is TGTGCCAGCAGGGACATTCAGGGGGCGAGGACTGAAGCTTTCTTT.

V usage is TRBV13 and J usage is TRBJ2-1, with TRBD2 matching over 7 bases. CDR3 length: 16 amino acids. V lost 5 bases and J lost 4; bases outside the gene matches: 11. Germline V gives CDR1 PRHDT, CDR2 FYEKMQ (reference sequence). CDR3 region: CASSPSRDYRYNEQFF. CDR3 coding DNA: TGTGCCAGCAGCCCCTCCCGGGACTACAGATACAATGAGCAGTTCTTC.

The genes are TRBV2 and TRBJ1-4, with D possibly matching TRBD1 (6 bases). Per germline, CDR1 SNHLY and CDR2 FYNNEI. There are 14 residues in the CDR3. With 6 bases removed from V and 4 bases from J, the gap between germline ends came to 12 bases. The CDR3 coding sequence is TGTGCCAGCAGGTCAGGGGAGGGTAATGAAAAACTGTTTTTT. The encoded protein is CASRSGEGNEKLFF.

This clone has just one count. The chain is built from TRBV12-3 or TRBV12-4 and TRBJ1-5; D may be TRBD1 (6 bases). The CDR3 sequence is 13 residues long. V lost 6 bases and J lost 4, with 10 bases in between. CDR3 bases: TGTGCCAGCAGACCCACAGGGAATCAGCCCCAGCATTTT. It yields the protein CASRPTGNQPQHF.

Regarding this clone: An end of the junction differs from the germline gene, which may be a read error. This rearrangement joins TRBV29-1 to TRBJ2-2; the D is unclear. CDR3 length: 13 residues. Per germline, CDR1 SQVTM and CDR2 ANQGSEA. CDR3 in amino acids: CSVVLFDTGELFF. The CDR3 DNA sequence: TGCAGCGTTGTACTCTTTGACACAGGGGAGCTGTTTTTT.

This clone was recorded only once. V gene TRBV27 combines with J gene TRBJ2-3, with TRBD1 identical over 8 bases. V dropped 8 bases and J dropped 5; count of bases not matched to a gene: 12. CDR1 and CDR2 (germline): MNHEY, SMNVEV (reference sequence). The CDR3 consists of 15 residues. CDR3: CASGPGGYSLDTQYF. For the CDR3, the DNA is TGTGCCAGCGGTCCAGGGGGCTATTCGCTAGATACGCAGTATTTT.

The V gene is TRBV7-9, the J gene TRBJ2-1; 7 bases align to TRBD1. The CDR3 is made up of 15 amino acids. The V gene end was trimmed by 3 bases and the J gene end by 8 bases; junction bases not matched to a gene: 10. Germline loops: CDR1 SEHNR, CDR2 FQNEAQ (reference sequence). The CDR3 bases are TGTGCCAGCAGCTTTTCGGGACAGTCTGGGGATGAGCAGTTCTTC. Translating it yields CASSFSGQSGDEQFF.

This chain joins TRBV6-6 and TRBJ1-1; 10 positions match TRBD1. The ends lost 2 bases at V and 4 bases at J; junction bases unmatched: 7. Germline CDR1 and CDR2: MNHNY and SVGAGI (reference sequence). The CDR3 covers 16 residues. DNA for the CDR3: TGTGCCAGCAGTTACCGGACAGGGGGGCCGATCACTGAAGCTTTCTTT. Translating gives CASSYRTGGPITEAFF.

The V gene is TRBV9, the J gene TRBJ2-7, with 7 bases identical to TRBD1. The CDR3 sequence is 14 residues long. Trimming at V came to 3 bases and at J to 5 bases, leaving 8 bases not matched to a gene. CDR1 and CDR2 (germline): SGDLS, YYNGEE. CDR3 sequence: CASSAGTVTDEQYF. Here the CDR3 DNA reads TGTGCCAGCAGCGCCGGGACAGTTACGGACGAGCAGTACTTC.

The gene calls are TRBV11-2 and TRBJ2-3; TRBD2 aligns across 11 bases. Germline V gene sequence: CDR1 SGHAT, CDR2 FQNNGV. This CDR3 is 16 amino acids long. Trimming cost V 5 bases and J 2 bases; bases outside gene matches: 6. CDR3 loop: CASSTTSGGYTDTQYF. CDR3 DNA sequence: TGTGCCAGCAGCACTACTAGCGGGGGCTACACAGATACGCAGTATTTT.

The chain joins TRBV10-2 to TRBJ1-5, with TRBD1 as a possible D gene (5 bases). The germline V gene has CDR1 WSHSY and CDR2 SAAADI. The CDR3 totals 12 residues. With 8 bases removed from V and 4 bases from J, the gap between germline ends came to 9 bases. The CDR3 nucleotides read TGCGCCAGCCAGGGTCATAATCAGCCCCAGCATTTT. Its protein product is CASQGHNQPQHF.

Here the CDR3 DNA reads TGTGCCAGCAGCTCGATCACAGGTGCCACCGGGGAGCTGTTTTTT. This translates into CASSSITGATGELFF. The chain employs TRBV7-9 and TRBJ2-2, with TRBD1 as a possible D gene (5 bases). This CDR3 contains 15 residues. V was trimmed by 4 bases and J by 4 bases, leaving 13 bases between them. CDR1 is SEHNR and CDR2 is FQNEAQ in the germline V gene (reference sequence).

V and J are TRBV19 and TRBJ1-4, with 7 bases that match TRBD1. Germline V gene lookup returns CDR1 LNHDA and CDR2 SQIVND (reference sequence). Trimming removed 7 bases from V and 7 bases from J; junction bases left unmatched: 12. This CDR3 comprises 15 residues. The CDR3 loop reads CASTVAGGNGEKLFF. In DNA form, the CDR3 reads TGTGCCAGTACCGTAGCAGGGGGGAATGGTGAAAAACTGTTTTTT.

The chain employs TRBV18 and TRBJ1-5, with D hard to call. This CDR3 region has 14 residues. Trimming removed 2 bases from V and 4 bases from J, with 9 bases in between. Per germline, CDR1 KGHSH and CDR2 LQKENI. This CDR3 is CASSPLGANQPQHF. CDR3 bases: TGTGCCAGCTCACCATTGGGAGCAAATCAGCCCCAGCATTTT.